This TCR beta chain came from a study of early T cells in non-severe SARS-CoV-2 infection (TCRdb year 2021). Broadly, across the study: Because TCR sequencing was done on bulk RNA from unsorted whole blood, the alpha and beta chains could not be paired.

This clonotype has only a few counts. Its recognized antigen is unknown. No clone much larger than this one lies a single base away; base qualities are absent. This was a case-control study nested in a cohort of healthcare workers in London, UK, who had nasopharyngeal swab PCR tests and blood samples taken every week. Between 23 and 31 March 2020, the week of the UK lockdown, healthcare workers were enrolled and then followed up weekly for as long as 16 weeks. V gives up 4 bases and J gives up 10 bases, and the segment between their germline ends measures 20 bases. From cysteine to phenylalanine, the CDR3 is 16 amino acids long. The DNA shown is the 48-base CDR3, in frame from base 1. What the authors observed across the whole study: VDJdb matching was skewed toward anti-spike CD8 responses, so virus-specific expansions were likely underestimated and private and CD4 specificities were missed.

Preparation of the library involved 5' RACE. Instrument on record: NextSeq 500. The TCR library protocol attached unique molecular identifiers to individual cDNA molecules to correct for sequencing error and PCR bias. TCR alpha and beta chains were both sequenced, and the abundances of alpha and beta sequences in each sample were closely correlated with each other. On the authors' methods: Decombinator V4 was used to perform V gene, J gene and CDR3 annotation of TCR sequences. TCRs were defined as expanded if a significant change between any two time points was detected under a Poisson model with p below 0.0001. TCR abundances were normalised to the total number of TCRs sequenced per sample and were expressed as counts per million. MAIT TCRs were defined by TRAV1-2 paired with TRAJ12, TRAJ20 or TRAJ33, and iNKT TCRs by TRAV10 paired with TRAJ18. A search of VDJdb, accessed on 1 November 2021, was run for TCRs annotated to CMV, EBV and SARS-CoV-2, with TCRs annotated for multiple antigens excluded. TCRdb applied fastp at Q25 and MiXCR to the public reads, then kept only in-frame beta chains. CDR3 protein sequences are deduplicated, and each keeps its most common genes and DNA. The V and J calls here are based on TCRdb, not the publication. The sample data list tens of thousands of distinct CDR3 sequences, and around an eighth of these were observed just once. The ten most abundant clones make up about 1.3% of the sample.

Input material: whole blood. This sequence uses TRBV12-3 or TRBV12-4 and TRBJ1-6; D gene: possibly TRBD1, on 5 matching bases. This sequence was found in an adult who was a healthcare worker with PCR-confirmed SARS-CoV-2 infection or an uninfected control (not recorded which). The nucleotide sequence reads TGTGCCAGCAGTTCCGGGACGAGGTCTTTTTGGTCACCCCTCCACTTT. Its protein reads: CASSSGTRSFWSPLHF.